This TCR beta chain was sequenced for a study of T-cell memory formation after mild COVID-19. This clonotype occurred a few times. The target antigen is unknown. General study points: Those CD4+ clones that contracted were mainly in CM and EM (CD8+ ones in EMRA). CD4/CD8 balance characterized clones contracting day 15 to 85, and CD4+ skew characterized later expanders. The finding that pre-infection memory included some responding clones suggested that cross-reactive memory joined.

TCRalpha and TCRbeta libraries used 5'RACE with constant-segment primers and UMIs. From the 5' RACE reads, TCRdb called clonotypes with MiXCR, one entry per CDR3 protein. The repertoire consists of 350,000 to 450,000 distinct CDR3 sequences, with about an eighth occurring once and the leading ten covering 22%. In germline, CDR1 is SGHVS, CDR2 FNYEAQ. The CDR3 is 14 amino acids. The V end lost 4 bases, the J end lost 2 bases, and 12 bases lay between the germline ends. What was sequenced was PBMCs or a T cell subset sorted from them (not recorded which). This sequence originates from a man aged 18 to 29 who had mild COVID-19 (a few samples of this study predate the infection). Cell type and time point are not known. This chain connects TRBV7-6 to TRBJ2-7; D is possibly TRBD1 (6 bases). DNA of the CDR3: TGTGCCAGCAGCTCCGCCCAGGGGACCTACGAGCAGTACTTC. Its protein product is CASSSAQGTYEQYF.